Each of the 15 T cell receptor beta chains below was sequenced from the same sample in a study of T cell changes during pregnancy in multiple sclerosis. The method was immunoSEQ multiplex PCR; TCRdb's version includes in-frame clones alone and lacks a portion of them. The sample lists around 40,000 clones, approximately 90% occurring once. This specimen consisted of CD4+ T cells from peripheral blood mononuclear cells, obtained in the second trimester of pregnancy. The receptors were sampled from a female donor with multiple sclerosis, enrolled in a pregnancy study.

The chain has TRBV19 and TRBJ2-1, with 11 nucleotides matching TRBD1. This CDR3 has 16 amino acids. Unmatched junction bases numbered 3, after V lost 1 base and J lost 4 bases. CDR1 and CDR2 from the germline V gene are LNHDA and SQIVND (reference sequence). The CDR3 coding sequence is TGTGCCAGTAGTATAGGGGACAGGGGGACTTACAATGAGCAGTTCTTC. Translating it yields CASSIGDRGTYNEQFF.

V and J are TRBV19 and TRBJ2-2, with 9 positions matching TRBD1. The ends lost 6 bases at V and 6 bases at J; junction bases unmatched: 2. The CDR3 sequence is 13 residues long. Germline lookup yields CDR1 LNHDA and CDR2 SQIVND (reference sequence). The CDR3 is CASRGQGPGELFF. As DNA, the CDR3 is TGTGCCAGTAGGGGACAGGGCCCCGGGGAGCTGTTTTTT.

V usage is TRBV19 and J usage is TRBJ1-1, with a possible D match to TRBD1 (5 bases). This CDR3 region has 15 residues. CDR1 and CDR2 (germline): LNHDA, SQIVND (reference sequence). Trimming cost V 5 bases and J 11 bases, with 24 bases left between them. The CDR3 DNA is TGTGCCAGTAGTGTGGACAATTCCGCGCGGGGAGGGGCTTTCTTT. Protein sequence: CASSVDNSARGGAFF.

This chain uses TRBV14 with TRBJ2-1; 7 bases match TRBD2. This CDR3 has 16 residues. Losses at the gene ends were 2 bases for V and 9 bases for J; bases not matched to a gene: 13. Germline loops: CDR1 SGHDN, CDR2 FVKESK. The CDR3 region has the DNA TGTGCCAGCAGCCAAATTCCGTGGGAGGGCCTTGGTGAGCAGTTCTTC. Residues: CASSQIPWEGLGEQFF.

The rearrangement joins TRBV7-2 to TRBJ2-5; 9 nucleotides match TRBD1. V lost 5 bases, J lost 5 bases, and 6 bases stayed unmatched. The CDR3 extends over 14 amino acids. The V gene's germline CDR1 is SGHTA and CDR2 FQGNSA. For the CDR3, the DNA is TGTGCCAGCAGCCGACAGGGGGGTGGTGAGACCCAGTACTTC. Residues: CASSRQGGGETQYF. Filled out from reference TRBV7-2 and TRBJ2-5, the complete variable domain reads GAGVSQSPSNKVTEKGKDVELRCDPISGHTALYWYRQSLGQGLEFLIYFQGNSAPDKSGLPSDRFSAERTGGSVSTLTIQRTQQEDSAVYLCASSRQGGGETQYFGPGTRLLVL.

The chain carries TRBV19 and TRBJ1-5; the D is unclear. Germline V gene lookup returns CDR1 LNHDA and CDR2 SQIVND (reference sequence). V gave up 11 bases and J gave up 6 bases, with 17 bases separating them. The CDR3 contains 13 residues. The CDR3 protein is CASMRGWGQPQHF. The CDR3 nucleotides read TGTGCCTCGATGCGGGGTTGGGGTCAGCCCCAGCATTTT.

V gene TRBV6-1 combines with J gene TRBJ2-7; D is perhaps TRBD2 (5 bases). This CDR3 comprises 16 residues. Trimming took 0 bases from V and 1 from J, leaving 13 bases between them. From germline, CDR1 is MNHNS and CDR2 SASEGT. The CDR3 spells CASSEAQSGRSYEQYF. The CDR3 coding sequence is TGTGCCAGCAGTGAAGCGCAGTCGGGGAGATCCTACGAGCAGTACTTC.

V gene TRBV30 combines with J gene TRBJ1-1; D gene ambiguous. The length of the CDR3 is 13 residues. Trimming left V 8 bases short and J 0 bases short, with 13 bases between. The germline CDR1 and CDR2 sequences are GTSNPN and SVGIG (reference sequence). The CDR3 sequence: CAPKTELNTEAFF. The CDR3 region has the DNA TGTGCCCCAAAAACGGAGCTGAACACTGAAGCTTTCTTT.

The chain couples TRBV5-8 to TRBJ1-4; D is possibly TRBD1 (5 bases). The length of the CDR3 is 14 residues. V lost 4 bases to trimming and J lost 8 bases, with 15 bases between them. The germline CDR1 and CDR2 sequences are SGHTS and YDEGEE. For the CDR3, the DNA is TGTGCCAGCAGCCTAAGGACCGCAGGGGAAAAACTGTTTTTT. Protein product: CASSLRTAGEKLFF.

V is TRBV5-8 and J is TRBJ2-6, with a possible D match to TRBD1 (6 bases). Trimming stripped 1 base from V and 4 bases from J, with 12 bases between. Looked up from germline, CDR1 is SGHTS and CDR2 is YDEGEE. This CDR3 spans 16 amino acids. The CDR3 region is CASSLTGLSGANVLTF. DNA for the CDR3: TGTGCCAGCAGCTTGACAGGGCTGTCCGGGGCCAACGTCCTGACTTTC.

This chain links TRBV7-9 with TRBJ1-4; D may be TRBD1 (6 bases). Germline V gene lookup returns CDR1 SEHNR and CDR2 FQNEAQ (reference sequence). V was clipped by 5 bases and J by 7 bases, with 14 bases between them. The CDR3 has 14 amino acids. CDR3 in amino acids: CASSPTGLGEKLFF. As DNA, the CDR3 is TGTGCCAGCAGCCCTACAGGGTTGGGTGAAAAACTGTTTTTT.

V is TRBV29-1 and J is TRBJ1-1, with a weak D call TRBD1 (6 bases). The CDR3 consists of 13 residues. The germline V and J ends were trimmed by 6 bases and 6 bases, with 17 bases remaining between them. Germline V CDR1 and CDR2: SQVTM, ANQGSEA. DNA for the CDR3: TGCAGCGTCATGGACAGACAAAGACCTGAAGCTTTCTTT. Residues: CSVMDRQRPEAFF.

This chain connects TRBV6-6 to TRBJ1-2; no clear D gene. Trimming stripped 2 bases from V and 5 bases from J, with 9 bases between. CDR1 MNHNY and CDR2 SVGAGI come from the germline V gene (reference sequence). This CDR3 is 13 amino acids long. In nucleotides, the CDR3 is TGTGCCAGCAGTTACGACGCCGGGTATGGCTACACCTTC. Its translation is CASSYDAGYGYTF.

The genes are TRBV28 and TRBJ2-2; D unresolved. There are 13 residues in the CDR3. V was clipped by 2 bases and J by 7 bases, with 8 bases between them. The germline gives CDR1 MDHEN, CDR2 SYDVKM. CDR3 sequence: CASSLVRYGELFF. CDR3 in DNA: TGTGCCAGCAGTTTAGTACGGTACGGGGAGCTGTTTTTT.

This sequence joins TRBV5-1 and TRBJ2-4; 7 bases line up with TRBD1. V was pared by 4 bases and J by 3 bases, with 19 bases of the junction left unmatched. The CDR3 is 19 residues long. In germline, CDR1 is SGHRS, CDR2 YFSETQ. The CDR3 reads CASSKGAPASQGGKNIQYF. The CDR3 nucleotides read TGCGCCAGCAGCAAGGGGGCTCCTGCTTCCCAGGGTGGCAAAAACATTCAGTACTTC.